This T cell receptor (beta chain) is drawn from a study of blood T cells in healthy people across ages. General study findings and limits: Roughly linear age-related decline in beta diversity appeared, significant by age around 36. Diversity figures based on one million T cells were deemed too low.

With a J-beta primer mix and a sample-barcoded 5' primer, a second PCR ran about 7 to 12 cycles. Via MiXCR, TCRdb re-called the 5' RACE reads, giving one row per CDR3 protein. The sample yields 700,000 to 950,000 distinct CDR3 sequences, 55% to 75% seen once. This CDR3 is 15 amino acids long. In germline, CDR1 is MGHDK, CDR2 SYGVNS. V was cut by 3 bases and J by 6 bases, with 17 bases left in between. Peripheral blood, about 9.3 milliliters per donor, was collected. A minimum of 7 million PBMCs was isolated per sample. Of note for this clonotype: Antigen unknown.

V is TRBV25-1 and J is TRBJ1-2, with a weak D call TRBD1 (6 bases). The specimen sequenced was blood. The TCR was taken from a man aged 25 to 40 in good health. CDR3 protein: CASSEGTGSVDGYTF. CDR3 coding DNA: TGTGCCAGCAGTGAGGGTACAGGGTCGGTTGATGGCTACACCTTC.